Presented here are 9 T cell receptor beta chains from one specimen sequenced in a study of blood T cell repertoires in COVID-19 (dated by TCRdb to between 2020 and 2021). The receptor library was made with the immunoSEQ multiplex PCR assay. Sourced from immuneACCESS, this table was stored by TCRdb with only in-frame sequences that have V and J called. A share of the clones is absent; for the studies checked, an unresolved V gene accounts for under half, and the remainder has no known explanation. The sample yields some 150,000 clones; 85% to 90% were counted once. The top ten clones comprise roughly 7% of the sample. The sequenced sample was peripheral blood. These receptor sequences come from a woman aged 80 or over in a cohort sampled during active or convalescent COVID-19.

The chain uses TRBV29-1 and TRBJ1-1, with D hard to call. Germline V gene lookup returns CDR1 SQVTM and CDR2 ANQGSEA. The CDR3 length is 15 residues. With 0 bases removed from V and 4 bases from J, the gap between germline ends came to 15 bases. Here the CDR3 reads CSVEDPPRRGTEAFF. In nucleotides, the CDR3 is TGCAGCGTTGAAGACCCGCCCCGACGGGGCACTGAAGCTTTCTTT.

The rearrangement joins TRBV30 to TRBJ1-1; D gene uncertain. From germline, CDR1 is GTSNPN and CDR2 SVGIG (reference sequence). V was cut by 3 bases and J by 5 bases, with 16 bases left in between. CDR3 length: 14 amino acids. Here the CDR3 DNA reads TGTGCCTGGAGATCGGAGGTCCCGAGGACTGAAGCTTTCTTT. It yields the protein CAWRSEVPRTEAFF. Drawing the rest from reference TRBV30 and TRBJ1-1, the complete variable domain is SQTIHQWPATLVQPVGSPLSLECTVEGTSNPNLYWYRQAAGRGLQLLFYSVGIGQISSEVPQNLSASRPQDRQFILSSKKLLLSDSGFYLCAWRSEVPRTEAFFGQGTRLTVV.

The gene calls are TRBV21-1 and TRBJ1-3; TRBD1, as called in the table, went unchecked against the DNA. TRBV21-1 is recorded as a pseudogene. The CDR3 runs 21 residues. This CDR3 is CASSKIGVPGQGPHLGNTIYF. CDR3 in DNA: TGTGCCAGCAGCAAAATCGGCGTCCCGGGACAGGGCCCCCACCTTGGAAACACCATATATTTT.

The chain uses TRBV5-4 and TRBJ2-3; D is perhaps TRBD1 (6 bases). V was shortened by 4 bases and J by 6 bases, with 12 bases between the two germline ends. Germline V gene lookup returns CDR1 SGHNT and CDR2 YYREEE (reference sequence). This CDR3 contains 13 residues. This CDR3 reads CASSTEGVDTQYF. The CDR3 DNA sequence: TGTGCCAGCAGCACAGAGGGGGTGGATACGCAGTATTTT.

V usage is TRBV11-2 and J usage is TRBJ1-2, with D hard to call. The germline gives CDR1 SGHAT, CDR2 FQNNGV. CDR3 length equals 12 residues. The ends were cut back, 3 bases at V and 5 bases at J, with 7 bases in the middle. This CDR3 is CASSFSIYGYTF. The CDR3 coding sequence is TGTGCCAGCAGCTTCTCTATTTATGGCTACACCTTC.

This clone appeared a few times. The V call is TRBV6-1, the J call TRBJ1-2; D is possibly TRBD1 (5 bases). Per the germline V gene, CDR1 is MNHNS and CDR2 is SASEGT. V lost 3 bases and J lost 2, with 16 bases in between. The CDR3 spans 16 residues. The CDR3 bases are TGTGCCAGCAGTGATTGGAGGGCAAGGGGAAACTATGGCTACACCTTC. Protein product: CASSDWRARGNYGYTF.

CDR3 loop: CASSSLIGTGGPDGYTF. CDR3 sequence (DNA): TGTGCCAGCAGTTCACTAATCGGGACAGGGGGACCTGATGGCTACACCTTC. V is TRBV28 and J is TRBJ1-2, with 11 bases aligning to TRBD1. The germline V gene encodes CDR1 MDHEN and CDR2 SYDVKM. The junction had 13 bases not matched to a gene; V was cut back by 4 bases and J by 6 bases. The CDR3 sequence is 17 residues long.

The gene calls are TRBV5-4 and TRBJ1-2, with 8 bases lining up with TRBD1. The V segment lost 5 bases and the J segment 4 bases; nucleotides outside the gene matches: 7. Germline V gene lookup returns CDR1 SGHNT and CDR2 YYREEE (reference sequence). The CDR3 runs 14 residues. CDR3 protein: CASRATGGSYGYTF. DNA for the CDR3: TGTGCCAGCAGGGCAACAGGGGGTTCCTATGGCTACACCTTC. Variable domain in full (rest from reference TRBV5-4 and TRBJ1-2): ETGVTQSPTHLIKTRGQQVTLRCSSQSGHNTVSWYQQALGQGPQFIFQYYREEENGRGNFPPRFSGLQFPNYSSELNVNALELDDSALYLCASRATGGSYGYTFGSGTRLTVV.

The chain couples TRBV11-3 to TRBJ1-4; 8 positions agree with TRBD1. V lost 5 bases, J lost 7 bases, and 6 bases stayed unmatched. The CDR3 length is 14 residues. Germline V gene sequence: CDR1 SGHNT, CDR2 YENEEA. CDR3 DNA sequence: TGTGCCAGCAGCCAGGGGGCCAGGAGTGAAAAACTGTTTTTT. This encodes CASSQGARSEKLFF.